These T cell receptor beta chains were read from a single sample in a study of blood T cell repertoires in COVID-19. Method: immunoSEQ multiplex PCR; TCRdb's copy keeps in-frame clones and lacks some. Of approximately 400,000 clones listed, around 84% are singletons. Input material: peripheral blood. The receptor set was obtained from a human donor with acute or convalescent COVID-19. The donor label of this sample is uncertain. Each CDR3 is given with its conserved first and last residue. D genes are given only for firm matches. Rows give clone size only sometimes, using once, few, many, or a class for an expanded clone.

. | TRBJ1-2 | . | TRBV12-3/TRBV12-4 | CASSLYRAKGYTF | TGTGCCAGCAGTTTATACAGGGCTAAGGGCTACACCTTC
TRBD1 | TRBJ2-7 | . | TRBV6-5 | CATSRQGWDEQYF | TGTGCCACCTCTCGACAGGGATGGGACGAGCAGTACTTC
TRBD1 | TRBJ1-1 | . | TRBV15 | CATSSQGVGTEAFF | TGTGCCACCAGCAGTCAGGGGGTCGGGACTGAAGCTTTCTTT
TRBD2 | TRBJ2-3 | . | TRBV6-1 | CASSESSGSSTDTQYF | TGTGCCAGCAGTGAATCTAGCGGCTCTAGCACAGATACGCAGTATTTT
TRBD1 | TRBJ1-5 | . | TRBV6-4 | CASSDSRQGALSNQPQHF | TGTGCCAGCAGTGACTCGAGACAGGGGGCGTTAAGCAATCAGCCCCAGCATTTT
TRBD2 | TRBJ2-1 | . | TRBV5-1 | CASSLGLAGGSDEQFF | TGCGCCAGCAGCTTGGGACTAGCGGGAGGATCAGATGAGCAGTTCTTC
. | TRBJ1-1 | . | TRBV11-2 | CASSDRGNTEAFF | TGTGCCAGCAGTGATAGGGGGAACACTGAAGCTTTCTTT
. | TRBJ2-3 | once | TRBV9 | CASSPLPVDTQYF | TGTGCCAGCAGCCCCCTACCCGTTGATACGCAGTATTTT
. | TRBJ2-6 | . | TRBV7-2 | CASSLWEPGANVLTF | TGTGCCAGCAGCTTATGGGAGCCCGGGGCCAACGTCCTGACTTTC
TRBD2 | TRBJ2-7 | . | TRBV5-6 | CASSFRSLAGEQYF | TGTGCCAGCAGCTTCAGGAGTCTAGCGGGCGAGCAGTACTTC
TRBD2 | TRBJ2-1 | once | TRBV7-8 | CASRPTGTSGTYNEQFF | TGTGCCAGCAGACCAACCGGGACTAGCGGTACCTACAATGAGCAGTTCTTC
TRBD1 | TRBJ1-2 | . | TRBV6-5 | CASSTGVYGYTF | TGTGCCAGCAGTACAGGGGTCTATGGCTACACCTTC
. | TRBJ1-1 | . | TRBV5-1 | CASALSRLENTEAFF | TGCGCCAGCGCACTGTCGAGGCTGGAGAACACTGAAGCTTTCTTT
TRBD2 | TRBJ2-5 | . | TRBV13 | CASSTSGGAPYF | TGTGCCAGCAGTACTAGCGGGGGGGCGCCGTACTTC
. | TRBJ1-2 | . | TRBV7-9 | CASSLVVSGYGYTF | TGTGCCAGCAGCTTAGTCGTGTCCGGCTATGGCTACACCTTC
TRBD2 | TRBJ2-2 | many | TRBV5-6 | CASSYPGGSNTGELFF | TGTGCCAGCAGTTACCCGGGGGGATCGAACACCGGGGAGCTGTTTTTT
TRBD1 | TRBJ1-1 | . | TRBV18 | CASSPRTGETAFF | TGTGCCAGCTCACCACGGACAGGGGAAACGGCTTTCTTT
. | TRBJ1-2 | . | TRBV5-1 | CASSTGGQLSYYGYTF | TGCGCCAGCAGCACGGGGGGACAACTGTCTTACTATGGCTACACCTTC
TRBD1 | TRBJ2-2 | . | TRBV19 | CAARGRSNTGELFF | TGTGCTGCCAGGGGGCGCAGTAACACCGGGGAGCTGTTTTTT
. | TRBJ1-2 | . | TRBV4-2 | CASSRGQGTNYGYTF | TGTGCCAGCAGCAGAGGGCAAGGGACTAACTATGGCTACACCTTC
TRBD2 | TRBJ2-7 | . | TRBV3-1/TRBV3-2 | CASSPGGGTSRHEQYF | TGTGCCAGCAGCCCTGGGGGGGGGACTAGCAGACACGAGCAGTACTTC
. | TRBJ2-1 | . | TRBV3-1/TRBV3-2 | CASSQGTTNEQFF | TGTGCCAGCAGCCAAGGGACTACTAATGAGCAGTTCTTC
TRBD1 | TRBJ1-2 | . | TRBV7-2 | CASSPRQGFSGYTF | TGTGCCAGCAGCCCGCGACAGGGATTTAGTGGCTACACCTTC
. | TRBJ2-7 | . | TRBV5-1 | CASSPGGSYEQYF | TGCGCCAGCAGCCCCGGTGGGAGCTACGAGCAGTACTTC
TRBD2 | TRBJ2-7 | . | TRBV6-1 | CATRLAGATHEQYF | TGTGCCACCCGCCTAGCGGGAGCCACCCACGAGCAGTACTTC
. | TRBJ2-1 | . | TRBV4-2 | CASSQVAESSYNEQFF | TGTGCCAGCAGCCAAGTTGCGGAGAGCTCCTACAATGAGCAGTTCTTC
. | TRBJ1-2 | . | TRBV21-1 | CASGNTPRAKREYGYTF | TGTGCCAGCGGAAATACACCCCGGGCCAAGAGGGAATATGGCTACACCTTC
. | TRBJ2-1 | many | TRBV4-2 | CASSHLPPGQTKQFF | TGTGCCAGCAGCCACCTCCCCCCAGGCCAAACGAAGCAGTTCTTC
TRBD1 | TRBJ2-7 | . | TRBV29-1 | CSVEEGQGSYEQYF | TGCAGCGTTGAAGAGGGACAGGGGTCCTACGAGCAGTACTTC
TRBD1 | TRBJ1-1 | . | TRBV30 | CAWSKGTGYTEAFF | TGTGCCTGGAGTAAGGGGACAGGGTACACTGAAGCTTTCTTT
TRBD2 | TRBJ2-1 | once | TRBV7-8 | CASSLGGSSGISYNEQFF | TGTGCCAGCAGCTTAGGCGGTTCTAGCGGGATTTCCTACAATGAGCAGTTCTTC
. | TRBJ1-1 | few | TRBV12-3/TRBV12-4 | CASTLTGNTEAFF | TGTGCCAGCACCCTGACAGGGAACACTGAAGCTTTCTTT
. | TRBJ2-2 | . | TRBV24-1 | CATSDLAEPNTGELFF | TGTGCCACCAGTGATTTGGCAGAACCGAACACCGGGGAGCTGTTTTTT
TRBD2 | TRBJ2-3 | . | TRBV6-2/TRBV6-3 | CASSLGTTMSDTQYF | TGTGCCAGCAGTTTAGGGACTACCATGTCAGATACGCAGTATTTT
TRBD1 | TRBJ1-2 | . | TRBV6-5 | CASRKGGRYGYTF | TGTGCCAGCAGGAAAGGGGGCCGCTATGGCTACACCTTC
TRBD1 | TRBJ2-3 | . | TRBV18 | CASSIRQGTDTQYF | TGTGCCAGCTCAATTCGACAGGGGACAGATACGCAGTATTTT
TRBD2 | TRBJ2-5 | . | TRBV28 | CASSSGGIQETQYF | TGTGCCAGCAGTAGCGGGGGGATCCAAGAGACCCAGTACTTC
TRBD1 | TRBJ1-3 | . | TRBV9 | CASSAQTGRNTIYF | TGTGCCAGCAGCGCCCAGACAGGGCGGAACACCATATATTTT
TRBD1 | TRBJ1-2 | . | TRBV5-8 | CASSRRTGGGYTF | TGTGCCAGCAGCCGCAGGACAGGGGGAGGCTACACCTTC
TRBD2 | TRBJ2-1 | . | TRBV3-1/TRBV3-2 | CASSERGGRLDNEQFF | TGTGCCAGCAGCGAGCGGGGGGGCCGCTTAGACAATGAGCAGTTCTTC
TRBD1 | TRBJ1-2 | . | TRBV5-1 | CASSKDRGSYGYTF | TGCGCCAGCAGTAAGGACAGGGGAAGCTATGGCTACACCTTC
. | TRBJ1-5 | . | TRBV11-3 | CASSLGATGGQPQHF | TGTGCCAGCAGCTTAGGCGCAACCGGAGGGCAGCCCCAGCATTTT
TRBD2 | TRBJ2-3 | . | TRBV7-6 | CASSFPAEREHSGGDTQYF | TGTGCCAGCAGCTTTCCCGCAGAGCGGGAGCACAGTGGGGGGGATACGCAGTATTTT
TRBD1 | TRBJ1-6 | few | TRBV6-5 | CASSYLRTGDNSPLHF | TGTGCCAGCAGTTACTTACGGACAGGGGATAATTCACCCCTCCACTTT
TRBD2 | TRBJ2-5 | . | TRBV27 | CASSTQSGAGETQYF | TGTGCCAGCAGTACTCAAAGCGGGGCGGGGGAGACCCAGTACTTC
TRBD1 | TRBJ1-5 | . | TRBV6-6 | CASSPTGSYSNQPQHF | TGTGCCAGCAGTCCGACAGGGTCCTATAGCAATCAGCCCCAGCATTTT
TRBD1 | TRBJ2-1 | . | TRBV18 | CASSAGDSTICFSYNEQFF | TGTGCCAGCTCCGCCGGGGACAGCACCATTTGCTTCTCCTACAATGAGCAGTTCTTC
. | TRBJ1-2 | few | TRBV5-5 | CASSLLRPTANYGYTF | TGTGCCAGCAGCTTGCTTCGGCCGACAGCTAACTATGGCTACACCTTC
. | TRBJ1-6 | . | TRBV7-9 | CASSLDSYNSPLHF | TGTGCCAGCAGCTTAGACAGCTATAATTCACCCCTCCACTTT
TRBD1 | TRBJ1-5 | . | TRBV5-1 | CASSLGDRVNQPQHF | TGCGCCAGCAGCTTGGGGGACAGGGTCAATCAGCCCCAGCATTTT
TRBD1 | TRBJ2-7 | once | TRBV7-6 | CASSLATGQNYEQYF | TGTGCCAGCAGCTTAGCTACGGGACAGAACTACGAGCAGTACTTC
. | TRBJ2-4 | . | TRBV2 | CASSERGPQYF | TGTGCCAGCAGTGAAAGGGGTCCCCAGTACTTC
. | TRBJ1-4 | . | TRBV14 | CASSPTAGPLFF | TGTGCCAGCAGCCCGACAGCAGGTCCACTGTTTTTT
TRBD1 | TRBJ1-1 | once | TRBV6-5 | CASSYPGTGNTEAFF | TGTGCCAGCAGTTACCCCGGGACAGGGAACACTGAAGCTTTCTTT